The 18 T cell receptor beta chains in this list originate from one sample, sequenced in a study of T cell responses to AZD1222 COVID-19 vaccine. This table comes from immunoSEQ multiplex PCR, and its TCRdb copy is limited to in-frame clones, with some not included. Among approximately 82,000 clones listed, approximately 90% were seen once. The starting material was peripheral blood, obtained on day 0 of AZD1222 vaccination. The receptor source for this set is an adult in good health.

The gene calls are TRBV7-3 and TRBJ2-3; 15 bases are shared with TRBD2. CDR1 and CDR2 (germline): SGHTA, FQGTGA. The CDR3 extends over 17 amino acids. Trimming removed 2 bases from V and 6 bases from J; junction bases left unmatched: 6. Written as DNA, the CDR3 is TGTGCCAGCAGCTTAGGACTAGCGGGGGGGAATGTGGATACGCAGTATTTT. Its protein product is CASSLGLAGGNVDTQYF.

The chain combines TRBV11-3 with TRBJ2-5; 11 bases are shared with TRBD2. Per germline, CDR1 SGHNT and CDR2 YENEEA. The CDR3 loop spans 15 amino acids. The J segment lost 1 base and the V segment lost 5 bases, leaving 3 bases of the junction unmatched. The CDR3 DNA follows: TGTGCCAGCAGCGGGGGACTAGCGGTCCAAGAGACCCAGTACTTC. It specifies CASSGGLAVQETQYF. The whole variable domain, remainder taken from reference TRBV11-3 and TRBJ2-5, is EAGVVQSPRYKIIEKKQPVAFWCNPISGHNTLYWYLQNLGQGPELLIRYENEEAVDDSQLPKDRFSAERLKGVDSTLKIQPAELGDSAVYLCASSGGLAVQETQYFGPGTRLLVL.

The chain links TRBV24-1 to TRBJ1-2; 11 bases are shared with TRBD1. After removal of 1 base from V and 8 bases from J, the junction contained 5 bases not matched to a gene. CDR1 is KGHDR and CDR2 is SFDVKD in the germline V gene. The CDR3 is made up of 15 amino acids. Here the CDR3 reads CATSDFPDRGRGYTF. DNA for the CDR3: TGTGCCACCAGTGATTTCCCGGACAGGGGGCGAGGCTACACCTTC.

This clone was picked up one time. The chain employs TRBV9 and TRBJ2-1; D may match TRBD1 or TRBD2 (6 bases each). The CDR3 consists of 17 residues. The germline V and J ends were trimmed by 2 bases and 0 bases, with 15 bases remaining between them. Germline assignment: CDR1 SGDLS and CDR2 YYNGEE. The CDR3 nucleotides read TGTGCCAGCAGCGTCTCCTTCGGGGGCAGCTCCTACAATGAGCAGTTCTTC. Translating it yields CASSVSFGGSSYNEQFF.

The rearrangement joins TRBV6-2 or TRBV6-3 to TRBJ2-1; TRBD2 matches at 11 bases. V gave up 4 bases and J gave up 2 bases; unmatched junction bases: 4. CDR1 and CDR2 from the germline V gene are MNHEY and SVGEGT. The CDR3 loop spans 16 amino acids. CDR3 amino acids: CASSSLAGAAYNEQFF. In DNA form, the CDR3 reads TGTGCCAGCAGTTCACTAGCGGGGGCCGCCTACAATGAGCAGTTCTTC.

The chain carries TRBV6-5 and TRBJ2-5; 11 bases agree with TRBD2. Germline assignment: CDR1 MNHEY and CDR2 SVGAGI. The CDR3 has 15 residues. J gave up 6 bases and V 8 bases, and 11 bases lay outside the gene matches. The CDR3 DNA follows: TGTGCCAGCTGGGACGGGACTAGCGGAGGGCAGACCCAGTACTTC. Residues: CASWDGTSGGQTQYF.

The chain employs TRBV5-4 and TRBJ2-1; tentative D call: TRBD1 (6 bases). V lost 0 bases and J 6 bases, leaving 7 bases between the germline ends. The CDR3 extends over 13 amino acids. CDR1 and CDR2 from the germline V gene are SGHNT and YYREEE (reference sequence). The DNA for the CDR3 is TGTGCCAGCAGCTTGGCACAGGGCAATGAGCAGTTCTTC. This encodes CASSLAQGNEQFF.

The chain links TRBV7-9 to TRBJ2-3, with 10 bases aligning to TRBD1. This CDR3 region has 15 residues. CDR1 and CDR2 from the germline V gene are SEHNR and FQNEAQ (reference sequence). Trimming removed 7 bases from V and 3 bases from J; junction bases left unmatched: 7. In nucleotides, the CDR3 is TGTGCCAGCAACAGGGGGGACAGGGGTACAGATACGCAGTATTTT. Translating gives CASNRGDRGTDTQYF.

The V gene is TRBV27, the J gene TRBJ2-3, with D unresolved. CDR1 and CDR2 (germline): MNHEY, SMNVEV (reference sequence). CDR3 length: 13 residues. V lost 4 bases and J 1 base, leaving 6 bases between the germline ends. The CDR3 region has the DNA TGTGCCAGCAGTTGGGTTGGCACAGATACGCAGTATTTT. Translated: CASSWVGTDTQYF.

This clone was seen once. V usage is TRBV5-1 and J usage is TRBJ2-3; D is possibly TRBD2 (5 bases). The CDR3 loop spans 16 amino acids. The V end lost 2 bases, the J end lost 2 bases, and 15 bases lay between the germline ends. CDR1 is SGHRS and CDR2 is YFSETQ in the germline V gene. Here the CDR3 reads CASSFTGRGNTDTQYF. DNA for the CDR3: TGCGCCAGCAGCTTCACCGGACGAGGGAACACAGATACGCAGTATTTT. Together with reference TRBV5-1 and TRBJ2-3, the CDR3 gives the full variable domain: KAGVTQTPRYLIKTRGQQVTLSCSPISGHRSVSWYQQTPGQGLQFLFEYFSETQRNKGNFPGRFSGRQFSNSRSEMNVSTLELGDSALYLCASSFTGRGNTDTQYFGPGTRLTVL.

The chain recombines TRBV4-2 with TRBJ1-5, with TRBD1 identical over 8 bases. Per the germline V gene, CDR1 is LGHNA and CDR2 is YNFKEQ. The CDR3 covers 14 residues. V was clipped by 5 bases and J by 5 bases; unmatched bases: 5. In DNA, the CDR3 is TGTGCCAGCAGCTCTAAGACAGGGGATCAGCCCCAGCATTTT. Its protein product is CASSSKTGDQPQHF.

V is TRBV5-5 and J is TRBJ2-5; D gene unclear. The CDR3 has 13 amino acids. CDR1 and CDR2 (germline): SGHKS, YYEKEE (reference sequence). V gave up 2 bases and J gave up 5 bases, with 10 bases separating them. In DNA form, the CDR3 reads TGTGCCAGCAGCTTAGGGCCCACGGAGACCCAGTACTTC. Translating it yields CASSLGPTETQYF.

The rearrangement uses TRBV7-2 and TRBJ2-1; no definite D call. The CDR3 extends over 13 amino acids. V was pared by 1 base and J by 6 bases, with 7 bases between. Germline V gene data show CDR1 as SGHTA and CDR2 as FQGNSA. CDR3 residues: CASSLVGLNEQFF. DNA of the CDR3: TGTGCCAGCAGCTTAGTTGGCCTCAATGAGCAGTTCTTC. The variable domain in full, with the rest retrieved from reference TRBV7-2 and TRBJ2-1, is GAGVSQSPSNKVTEKGKDVELRCDPISGHTALYWYRQSLGQGLEFLIYFQGNSAPDKSGLPSDRFSAERTGGSVSTLTIQRTQQEDSAVYLCASSLVGLNEQFFGPGTRLTVL.

CDR3 sequence reads: CASRWGRELYSNQPQHF. In DNA, the CDR3 is TGTGCCAGTAGATGGGGGCGCGAACTCTATAGCAATCAGCCCCAGCATTTT. This chain uses TRBV19 with TRBJ1-5; TRBD1 is a possible D gene (6 bases). Germline V gene sequence: CDR1 LNHDA, CDR2 SQIVND (reference sequence). The CDR3 loop spans 17 amino acids. Trimming took off 6 bases at V and 0 bases at J, with 18 bases between the two ends.

The chain recombines TRBV6-6 with TRBJ1-6; 10 positions agree with TRBD1. Germline CDR1 and CDR2: MNHNY and SVGAGI (reference sequence). The CDR3 consists of 15 residues. Germline trimming cut 0 bases from V and 9 bases from J; bases unmatched to any gene: 2. CDR3 sequence (DNA): TGTGCCAGCAGTTACTCTGGGACAGGGGTTTCACCCCTCCACTTT. Translating gives CASSYSGTGVSPLHF.

The chain links TRBV6-2 or TRBV6-3 to TRBJ1-2; perhaps TRBD1 as D (5 bases). The V gene lost 4 bases and the J gene lost 4 bases, with 13 bases spanning the gap. CDR3 length equals 14 residues. Germline V CDR1 and CDR2: MNHEY, SVGEGT. The CDR3 sequence is CASSLGETRYGYTF. The CDR3 DNA reads TGTGCCAGCAGTTTAGGGGAGACCCGCTATGGCTACACCTTC.

The chain carries TRBV10-2 and TRBJ1-1; tentative D call: TRBD1 (6 bases). This CDR3 region has 13 residues. Germline V gene data show CDR1 as WSHSY and CDR2 as SAAADI. V lost 4 bases and J 8 bases, leaving 14 bases between the germline ends. Here the CDR3 reads CASSAQGSSEAFF. The CDR3 DNA is TGCGCCAGCAGTGCACAGGGCAGCTCCGAAGCTTTCTTT.

The chain has TRBV19 and TRBJ2-1, with D maybe TRBD1 (6 bases). Trimming removed 4 bases at V and 7 bases at J, with 14 bases between. CDR1 LNHDA and CDR2 SQIVND come from the germline V gene (reference sequence). The CDR3 extends over 14 amino acids. The CDR3 reads CASSNPIGGNEQFF. The DNA for the CDR3 is TGTGCCAGTAGTAACCCGATAGGGGGAAATGAGCAGTTCTTC.